This entry is about one T cell receptor beta chain. Its antigen is unknown. Everyone who donated was a Caucasian adult who lived in Nashville, Tennessee. This CDR3 contains 14 residues. V shed 6 bases, J shed 5 bases, and the junction held 6 bases outside the gene matches. Germline-derived CDR1 and CDR2 are KGHSH and LQKENI. The data derive from a study of shared clonotypes between healthy human individuals. Findings and caveats of the study: What rarefaction showed was incomplete sorted-subset sequencing despite large depth.

In the source study's methods: ImmunoSEQ gave junction-only sequences without quality scores, so filtering differed. Sequencing was performed with immunoSEQ multiplex PCR; in TCRdb, only in-frame clones are kept and a portion is missing. V and J calls and clone size are copied from that table; D and trimming were computed from the DNA. The sample yields under 750,000 clones, approximately 77% seen once. Sequenced sample: memory CD4+ T cells sorted from blood. Subset meaning: CD45RA-negative fraction. This sequence was found in a woman between 25 and 40 years old in good health. This rearrangement joins TRBV18 to TRBJ1-5; 8 positions match TRBD1. The CDR3 DNA is TGTGCCAGCTCCCAAGACAGGGGATATCAGCCCCAGCATTTT. It specifies CASSQDRGYQPQHF.